This T cell receptor (beta chain) was observed in a study of cytomegalovirus exposure and HLA in healthy donors. The study's findings and limits: Evidence from a later analysis indicated that most CMV-associated TCR beta chains looked HLA-restricted. Beyond CMV serostatus, there was no information to go on about immune exposure.

This clone appeared once. The antigen remains unidentified. The PCR ran on 60 Vbeta and 13 Jbeta primers. Using immunoSEQ multiplex PCR, the repertoire was profiled, and TCRdb retains in-frame clones only, with some absent. Of about 150,000 clones listed, approximately 79% are singletons. CDR3 length equals 15 residues. Unmatched junction bases numbered 7, after V lost 4 bases and J lost 5 bases. What was sequenced was PBMCs. The sequence was collected from a man aged 50 to 59 in good health and CMV-seropositive. This rearrangement joins TRBV5-3 to TRBJ2-1; TRBD2 matches 9 bases. TRBV5-3 is sorted into the ORF group, with uncertain function. This CDR3 reads CARSRAGGVNNEQFF. The DNA for the CDR3 is TGTGCCAGAAGCCGGGCGGGGGGGGTTAACAATGAGCAGTTCTTC.